The 19 T cell receptor beta chains reported below all come from one sample, sequenced in a study of T cells in localized non-small cell lung cancer. Sequencing was performed with immunoSEQ multiplex PCR; in TCRdb, only in-frame clones are kept and a portion is missing. The table has 100,000 to 150,000 clones, 89% seen once. The sample was peripheral blood, taken before any cancer treatment. The source of these receptors is a female donor of 60 years or more with stage I lung adenocarcinoma.

This clone was picked up one time. The chain links TRBV7-3 to TRBJ2-3; 7 nucleotides line up with TRBD1. Germline CDR1 and CDR2: SGHTA and FQGTGA. V trimming: 5 bases; J trimming: 3 bases; junction bases outside the gene matches: 5. CDR3 length: 14 amino acids. The CDR3 bases are TGTGCCAGCAGCCCCGACAGGGATACAGATACGCAGTATTTT. It codes for CASSPDRDTDTQYF.

The chain's CDR3 is CASSVGLGTRTDTQYF. The CDR3 bases are TGTGCCAGCAGCGTAGGGTTAGGGACACGCACAGATACGCAGTATTTT. This chain uses TRBV9 with TRBJ2-3; tentative D call: TRBD1 (6 bases). CDR3 size: 16 residues. CDR1 is SGDLS, CDR2 YYNGEE, per germline. Trimming removed 0 bases from V and 1 base from J, with 12 bases in between.

This sequence joins TRBV4-1 and TRBJ2-7, with D hard to call. The germline CDR1 and CDR2 sequences are MGHRA and YSYEKL. Trimming took 5 bases from V and 2 from J, leaving 13 bases between them. The CDR3 spans 14 residues. The CDR3 coding sequence is TGCGCCAGCAGCTCGTACTTGGGTCCCTACGAGCAGTACTTC. Its protein product is CASSSYLGPYEQYF.

This chain's CDR3 is CASSTPAEISGANVLTF. The CDR3 DNA follows: TGTGCCAGTAGTACCCCCGCCGAGATATCTGGGGCCAACGTCCTGACTTTC. The rearrangement links TRBV19 to TRBJ2-6; no clear D. CDR1 LNHDA and CDR2 SQIVND come from the germline V gene (reference sequence). V lost 4 bases, J lost 1 base, and 14 bases lay in between. The CDR3 totals 17 residues.

The V gene is TRBV29-1, the J gene TRBJ2-7; D ambiguous. Germline V CDR1 and CDR2: SQVTM, ANQGSEA. This CDR3 has 11 amino acids. DNA of the CDR3: TGCAGTACATCGGGTTACGGCGAGCAGTACTTC. Translating gives CSTSGYGEQYF.

The rearrangement joins TRBV5-1 to TRBJ1-3, with TRBD1 matching over 7 bases. This CDR3 has 17 residues. The germline CDR1 and CDR2 sequences are SGHRS and YFSETQ. Losses at the gene ends were 0 bases for V and 0 bases for J; bases not matched to a gene: 6. The DNA for the CDR3 is TGCGCCAGCAGCTTGGAGGGACAGATGCTCTCTGGAAACACCATATATTTT. Amino acid sequence: CASSLEGQMLSGNTIYF.

The sample holds a few counts of this clone. The chain combines TRBV4-1 with TRBJ1-4; 9 positions agree with TRBD1. CDR3 length: 15 amino acids. The V gene end was trimmed by 3 bases and the J gene end by 7 bases; junction bases not matched to a gene: 6. Germline lookup yields CDR1 MGHRA and CDR2 YSYEKL. CDR3 sequence: CASSQPGTGREKLFF. CDR3 bases: TGCGCCAGCAGCCAGCCCGGGACAGGGCGTGAAAAACTGTTTTTT.

The CDR3 DNA sequence: TGTGCCAGTAGTATAGTCAAGGGGAATGAGCAGTTCTTC. The encoded protein is CASSIVKGNEQFF. The J gene is TRBJ2-1, the V gene TRBV19, with D tentatively TRBD1 (5 bases). The CDR3 covers 13 residues. Trimming took off 1 base at V and 7 bases at J, with 8 bases between the two ends. Germline lookup yields CDR1 LNHDA and CDR2 SQIVND (reference sequence).

The CDR3 DNA sequence: TGTGCCAGTAGTCGGGCGGGAATGGAGACCCAGTACTTC. Protein sequence: CASSRAGMETQYF. This chain joins TRBV19 and TRBJ2-5, with D maybe TRBD2 (6 bases). The CDR3 covers 13 residues. Germline assignment: CDR1 LNHDA and CDR2 SQIVND (reference sequence). The germline V and J ends were trimmed by 5 bases and 5 bases, with 12 bases remaining between them.

This chain links TRBV19 with TRBJ1-5; D is undetermined. Germline V gene data show CDR1 as LNHDA and CDR2 as SQIVND (reference sequence). The V and J ends lost 4 bases and 9 bases respectively, with 22 bases between them. The CDR3 is 16 amino acids. This CDR3 is CASSTPRRTDSRPQHF. CDR3 DNA: TGTGCCAGTAGTACTCCCCGTCGGACTGATTCGAGGCCCCAGCATTTT.

The chain combines TRBV27 with TRBJ1-5; D uncertain. Germline V gives CDR1 MNHEY, CDR2 SMNVEV (reference sequence). CDR3 length: 13 residues. Trimming shortened V by 5 bases and J by 2 bases, and 7 bases separated the two germline ends. DNA of the CDR3: TGTGCCAGCAGTCGATTTGGCAATCAGCCCCAGCATTTT. Protein sequence: CASSRFGNQPQHF.

CDR3 loop: CAIRDDIDYEQYF. As DNA, the CDR3 is TGTGCCATCAGGGACGACATCGACTACGAGCAGTACTTC. The chain couples TRBV10-3 to TRBJ2-7; D remains ambiguous. The V gene lost 6 bases and the J gene lost 3 bases, with 12 bases spanning the gap. The length of the CDR3 is 13 residues. Germline-derived CDR1 and CDR2 are ENHRY and SYGVKD.

CDR3 nucleotides: TGTGCCAGCAGTGAGTTGGGGGCCCTGGTTCGCTCTGGAAACACCATATATTTT. Protein: CASSELGALVRSGNTIYF. The chain carries TRBV2 and TRBJ1-3; possibly TRBD1 for D (6 bases). Trimming pared 3 bases from V and 0 bases from J, leaving 18 bases between. CDR1 is SNHLY, CDR2 FYNNEI, per germline. The CDR3 loop spans 18 amino acids.

This rearrangement joins TRBV2 to TRBJ2-5; no reliable D call. Germline-derived CDR1 and CDR2 are SNHLY and FYNNEI. Trimming left V 4 bases short and J 1 base short, with 7 bases between. CDR3 size: 13 residues. The CDR3 region is CASSGGTQETQYF. In DNA form, the CDR3 reads TGTGCCAGCAGTGGCGGAACCCAAGAGACCCAGTACTTC.

This CDR3 is CASSLGQFNTEAFF. In DNA form, the CDR3 reads TGTGCCAGCAGCCTAGGACAATTTAACACTGAAGCTTTCTTT. The chain recombines TRBV7-9 with TRBJ1-1; the D gene is possibly TRBD1 (5 bases). The V gene's germline CDR1 is SEHNR and CDR2 FQNEAQ (reference sequence). This CDR3 comprises 14 residues. Trimming pared 5 bases from V and 2 bases from J, leaving 12 bases between.

The chain combines TRBV11-1 with TRBJ2-3; no clear D gene. The V gene lost 5 bases and the J gene lost 0 bases, with 3 bases spanning the gap. The CDR3 totals 12 residues. CDR1 is SGHAT and CDR2 is FQDESV in the germline V gene (reference sequence). The CDR3 DNA is TGTGCCAGCAGCAGAAGCACAGATACGCAGTATTTT. It codes for CASSRSTDTQYF.

The chain combines TRBV15 with TRBJ1-3; D gene uncertain. The CDR3 consists of 18 residues. Germline values: CDR1 LNHNV, CDR2 YYDKDF (reference sequence). Trimming cost V 1 base and J 0 bases, with 16 bases left between them. The CDR3 nucleotides are TGTGCCACCAGCAGAGGGGGAATAGGGATCCTCTCTGGAAACACCATATATTTT. It codes for CATSRGGIGILSGNTIYF.

This chain uses TRBV5-4 with TRBJ2-6; D is perhaps TRBD1 or TRBD2 (5 bases each). Trimming stripped 4 bases from V and 0 bases from J, with 11 bases between. CDR3 length: 16 amino acids. The V gene's germline CDR1 is SGHNT and CDR2 YYREEE (reference sequence). The CDR3 nucleotides read TGTGCCAGCAGCGTCAGGGACCCCTCTGGGGCCAACGTCCTGACTTTC. Translated: CASSVRDPSGANVLTF.

J is TRBJ1-2 and V is TRBV19; no reliable D call. Per germline, CDR1 LNHDA and CDR2 SQIVND (reference sequence). V was trimmed by 4 bases and J by 4 bases, leaving 7 bases between them. The CDR3 loop spans 12 amino acids. This CDR3 is CASSRAVYGYTF. The CDR3 DNA follows: TGTGCCAGTAGTAGGGCGGTCTATGGCTACACCTTC.